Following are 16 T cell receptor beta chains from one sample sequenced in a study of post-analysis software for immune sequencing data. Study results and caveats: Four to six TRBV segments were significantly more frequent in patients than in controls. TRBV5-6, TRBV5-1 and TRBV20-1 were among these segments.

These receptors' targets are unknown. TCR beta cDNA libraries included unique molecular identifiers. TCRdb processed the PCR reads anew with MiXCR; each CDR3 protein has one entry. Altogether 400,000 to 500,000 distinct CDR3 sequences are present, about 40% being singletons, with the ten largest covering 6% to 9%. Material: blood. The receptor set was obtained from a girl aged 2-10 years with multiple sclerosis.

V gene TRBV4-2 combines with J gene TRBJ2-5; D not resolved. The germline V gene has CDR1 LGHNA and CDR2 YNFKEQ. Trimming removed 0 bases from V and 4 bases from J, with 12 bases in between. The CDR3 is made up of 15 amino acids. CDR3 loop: CASSQEWSPLETQYF. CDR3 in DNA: TGTGCCAGCAGCCAAGAGTGGTCCCCACTAGAGACCCAGTACTTC.

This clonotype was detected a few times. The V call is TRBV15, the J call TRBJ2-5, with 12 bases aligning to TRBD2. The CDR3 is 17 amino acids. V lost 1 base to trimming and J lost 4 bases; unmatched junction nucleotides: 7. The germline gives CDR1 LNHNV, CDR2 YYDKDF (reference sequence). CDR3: CATSRARLAGVSETQYF. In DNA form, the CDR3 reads TGTGCCACCAGCAGAGCCCGACTAGCGGGAGTTTCAGAGACCCAGTACTTC.

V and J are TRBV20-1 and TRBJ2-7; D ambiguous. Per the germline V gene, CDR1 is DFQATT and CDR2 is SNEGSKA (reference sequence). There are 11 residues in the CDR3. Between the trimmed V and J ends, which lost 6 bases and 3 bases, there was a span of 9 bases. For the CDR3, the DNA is TGCAGTGCAAGGGCAGTCTACGAGCAGTACTTC. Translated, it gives CSARAVYEQYF.

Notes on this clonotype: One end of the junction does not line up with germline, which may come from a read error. In DNA, the CDR3 is TGTGCCAGCAGTCATCAGACAGAACCGTATGACTACACCTTC. Translation: CASSHQTEPYDYTF. The chain couples TRBV28 to TRBJ1-2; the D gene is possibly TRBD1 (5 bases). This CDR3 contains 14 residues. The V gene's germline CDR1 is MDHEN and CDR2 SYDVKM.

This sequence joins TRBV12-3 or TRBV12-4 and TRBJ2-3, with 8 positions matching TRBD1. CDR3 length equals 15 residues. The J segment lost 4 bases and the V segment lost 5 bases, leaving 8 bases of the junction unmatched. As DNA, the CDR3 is TGTGCCAGCAGTGCAGACAGGGGAGGCCCAGATACGCAGTATTTT. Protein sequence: CASSADRGGPDTQYF.

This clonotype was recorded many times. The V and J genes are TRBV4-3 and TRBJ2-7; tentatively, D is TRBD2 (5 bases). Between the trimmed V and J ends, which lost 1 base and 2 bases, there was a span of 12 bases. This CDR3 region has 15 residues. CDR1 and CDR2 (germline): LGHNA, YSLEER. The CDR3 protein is CASSQVAWLTYEQYF. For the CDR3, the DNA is TGCGCCAGCAGCCAAGTAGCGTGGCTTACCTACGAGCAGTACTTC.

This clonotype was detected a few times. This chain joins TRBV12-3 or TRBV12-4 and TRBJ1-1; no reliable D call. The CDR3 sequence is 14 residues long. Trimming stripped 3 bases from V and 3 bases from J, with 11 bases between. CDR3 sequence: CASSLPGGHTEAFF. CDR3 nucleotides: TGTGCCAGCAGTTTGCCAGGTGGTCACACTGAAGCTTTCTTT.

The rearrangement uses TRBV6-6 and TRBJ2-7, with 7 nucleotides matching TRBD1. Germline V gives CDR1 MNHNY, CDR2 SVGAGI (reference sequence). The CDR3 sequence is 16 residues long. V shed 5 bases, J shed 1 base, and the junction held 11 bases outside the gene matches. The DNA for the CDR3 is TGTGCCAGCAGTCCCGCCACAGGGGATGAGTCCTACGAGCAGTACTTC. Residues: CASSPATGDESYEQYF.

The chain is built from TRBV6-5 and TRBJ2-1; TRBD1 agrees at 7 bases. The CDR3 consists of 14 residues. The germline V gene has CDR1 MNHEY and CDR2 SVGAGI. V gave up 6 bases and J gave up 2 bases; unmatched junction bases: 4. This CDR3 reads CASRKQGTYNEQFF. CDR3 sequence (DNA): TGTGCCAGCAGAAAACAGGGGACCTACAATGAGCAGTTCTTC.

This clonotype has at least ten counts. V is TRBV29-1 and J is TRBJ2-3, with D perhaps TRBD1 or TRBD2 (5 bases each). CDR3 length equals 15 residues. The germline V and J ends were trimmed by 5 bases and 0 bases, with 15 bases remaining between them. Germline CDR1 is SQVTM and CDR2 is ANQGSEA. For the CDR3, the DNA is TGCAGCGTTCAAACCGGGACGTATAGCACAGATACGCAGTATTTT. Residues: CSVQTGTYSTDTQYF.

The CDR3 DNA sequence: TGTGCCACCATGACCGGGACAGGGGCCTACGAGCAGTACTTC. It codes for CATMTGTGAYEQYF. V and J are TRBV6-1 and TRBJ2-7; TRBD1 aligns across 10 bases. The CDR3 consists of 14 residues. The V and J ends lost 10 bases and 2 bases, in that order; junction bases with no gene match: 8. Germline CDR1 and CDR2: MNHNS and SASEGT.

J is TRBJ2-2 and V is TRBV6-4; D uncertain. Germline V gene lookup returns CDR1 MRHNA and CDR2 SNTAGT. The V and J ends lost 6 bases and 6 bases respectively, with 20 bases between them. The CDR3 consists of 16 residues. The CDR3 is CASSAQGISLAGELFF. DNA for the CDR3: TGTGCCAGCAGCGCCCAAGGGATAAGTTTGGCCGGGGAGCTGTTTTTT.

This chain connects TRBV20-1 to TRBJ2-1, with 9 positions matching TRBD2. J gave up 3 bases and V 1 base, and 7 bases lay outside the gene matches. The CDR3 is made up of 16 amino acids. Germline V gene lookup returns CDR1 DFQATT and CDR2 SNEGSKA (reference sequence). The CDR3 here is CSARALTSGLYNEQFF. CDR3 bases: TGCAGTGCTAGAGCCCTCACTAGCGGGCTCTACAATGAGCAGTTCTTC.

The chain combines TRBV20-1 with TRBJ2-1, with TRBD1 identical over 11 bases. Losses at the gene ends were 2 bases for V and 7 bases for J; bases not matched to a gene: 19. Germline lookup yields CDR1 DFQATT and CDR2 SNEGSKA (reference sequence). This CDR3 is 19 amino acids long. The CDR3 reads CSARLSPKDRGRRYNEQFF. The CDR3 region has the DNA TGCAGTGCTAGACTTTCTCCCAAGGACAGGGGGCGCAGGTATAATGAGCAGTTCTTC.

The CDR3 nucleotides read TGTGCCAGCAGTGACAGGGGAATGTTCACTGAAGCTTTCTTT. Translating gives CASSDRGMFTEAFF. The V and J genes are TRBV28 and TRBJ1-1, with 8 bases aligning to TRBD1. V lost 5 bases to trimming and J lost 4 bases; unmatched junction nucleotides: 6. The CDR3 consists of 14 residues. Germline CDR1 is MDHEN and CDR2 is SYDVKM.

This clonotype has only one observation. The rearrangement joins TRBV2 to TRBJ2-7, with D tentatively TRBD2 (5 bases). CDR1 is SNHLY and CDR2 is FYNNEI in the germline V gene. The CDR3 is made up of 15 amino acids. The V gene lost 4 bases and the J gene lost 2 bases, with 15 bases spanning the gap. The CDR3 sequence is CASSAPSAGTYEQYF. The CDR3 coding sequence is TGTGCCAGCAGTGCCCCCTCGGCCGGGACCTACGAGCAGTACTTC.